This TCR beta chain was found in a study of T cells in Graves' hyperthyroidism and ophthalmopathy. Study-level results: Appearing also in blood were most of the thyroid clonotypes expanded above 0.001.

Concerning this clonotype: Its antigen is not known.

Amplified TCR beta CDR3 regions came from RNA transcripts. The HTBI set primed first-round TCR CDR3 RT-PCR. TCRdb re-analysed the multiplex PCR reads in MiXCR, keeping a single row per CDR3 protein. The sample shows 500,000 to 650,000 distinct CDR3 sequences, about 14% of them seen only once. Diagnosis of hyperthyroidism was new in patients aged 18 to 65, and its duration was under 2 months. V was clipped by 3 bases and J by 8 bases, with 5 bases between them. Germline CDR1 and CDR2: SEHNR and FQNEAQ (reference sequence). The CDR3 covers 11 residues. The sequencing sample was made of blood. This receptor was taken from a woman aged 40 to 49 with Graves' hyperthyroidism. The V gene is TRBV7-9, the J gene TRBJ1-3; D gene unclear. The CDR3 sequence: CASSLSDTIYF. CDR3 nucleotide sequence: TGTGCCAGCAGCTTGTCGGACACCATATATTTT.